These T cell receptor beta chains were read from a single sample in a study of blood T cell repertoires in COVID-19. Only in-frame clones appear in the TCRdb table, and some are missing; sequencing was by immunoSEQ multiplex PCR. The sample lists 300,000 to 400,000 clones, roughly 90% occurring once. Specimen: PBMCs or T cells enriched from blood (not recorded which). The receptors come from a young woman with acute COVID-19. Both conserved end residues are part of each CDR3. Each record gives: V gene, J gene, CDR3 protein.

V: TRBV7-2
J: TRBJ1-1
CDR3: CASSFLGGMWTEAFF

V: TRBV6-6
J: TRBJ1-5
CDR3: CASSPNPGQGFHQPQHF

V: TRBV9
J: TRBJ1-1
CDR3: CASSVVPLTGGTEAFF

V: TRBV5-1
J: TRBJ2-5
CDR3: CASSSRLDSSGRETQYF

V: TRBV6-5
J: TRBJ1-1
CDR3: CASTERRTPNTEAFF

V: TRBV27
J: TRBJ2-7
CDR3: CASSLGPTYEQYF

V: TRBV6-6
J: TRBJ1-6
CDR3: CASSRRPPTGKSSYNSPLHF

V: TRBV19
J: TRBJ1-6
CDR3: CATKGQFNSPLHF

V: TRBV5-1
J: TRBJ2-2
CDR3: CASSQQGAPNTGELFF

V: TRBV29-1
J: TRBJ1-1
CDR3: CSVEGQMNTEAFF

V: TRBV24-1
J: TRBJ1-5
CDR3: CATSESGTGKPQHF

V: TRBV19
J: TRBJ2-2
CDR3: CASSIGGLGELFF

V: TRBV9
J: TRBJ2-4
CDR3: CASSVEAGNIQYF

V: TRBV18
J: TRBJ1-2
CDR3: CASSPPVGGTVYGYTF

V: TRBV27
J: TRBJ1-2
CDR3: CASRPNRELNYGYTF

V: TRBV7-8
J: TRBJ2-7
CDR3: CASSLQGLYEQYF

V: TRBV25-1
J: TRBJ2-1
CDR3: CASSDDRHSYNEQFF

V: TRBV19
J: TRBJ2-3
CDR3: CASSSPSGGEDTQYF

V: TRBV5-8
J: TRBJ1-4
CDR3: CASSRIADRGANEKLFF

V: TRBV6-5
J: TRBJ1-5
CDR3: CASTSGYNSNQPQHF

V: TRBV24-1
J: TRBJ1-5
CDR3: CATSTTDSNQPQHF

V: TRBV10-3
J: TRBJ1-5
CDR3: CAISESGTAYSNQPQHF

V: TRBV19
J: TRBJ1-5
CDR3: CASSGGLWAGISNQPQHF

V: TRBV5-1
J: TRBJ1-5
CDR3: CASSSTGGVGQPQHF

V: TRBV2
J: TRBJ2-1
CDR3: CASQGGHNEQFF

V: TRBV20-1
J: TRBJ1-5
CDR3: CSASPPRDNQPQHF

V: TRBV7-9
J: TRBJ2-1
CDR3: CASSLVVGGGSSYNEQFF

V: TRBV7-3
J: TRBJ2-5
CDR3: CASSTTGVGETQYF

V: TRBV10-3
J: TRBJ2-1
CDR3: CAISRSGTSGGVSYNEQFF

V: TRBV5-1
J: TRBJ2-2
CDR3: CASSLDRTWNTGELFF

V: TRBV5-1
J: TRBJ1-2
CDR3: CASRGGAYGYTF

V: TRBV27
J: TRBJ1-5
CDR3: CASRGGNQPQHF

V: TRBV5-8
J: TRBJ1-5
CDR3: CASSPTQDRGGNQPQHF

V: TRBV7-3
J: TRBJ1-1
CDR3: CASSAGGGMTEAFF

V: TRBV20-1
J: TRBJ1-1
CDR3: CSARRGGEAFF

V: TRBV7-2
J: TRBJ1-3
CDR3: CASSHYQGDTIYF

V: TRBV2
J: TRBJ2-7
CDR3: CASSVEGYEQYF

V: TRBV12-3/TRBV12-4
J: TRBJ1-1
CDR3: CASKGGRRAFF

V: TRBV23-1
J: TRBJ2-7
CDR3: CASRPPARPTGEQYF

V: TRBV3-1/TRBV3-2
J: TRBJ1-6
CDR3: CASSPRQGLNSPLHF

V: TRBV3-1/TRBV3-2
J: TRBJ2-7
CDR3: CASSLRGRYEQYF

V: TRBV18
J: TRBJ1-4
CDR3: CASSTVIATNEKLFF

V: TRBV4-3
J: TRBJ2-7
CDR3: CASSQETGDDEQYF

V: TRBV2
J: TRBJ1-4
CDR3: CASSKDRSATNEKLFF

V: TRBV4-1
J: TRBJ2-5
CDR3: CASSQVPGGPFQETQYF

V: TRBV18
J: TRBJ2-7
CDR3: CASSANRGDEQYF

V: TRBV9
J: TRBJ1-3
CDR3: CASSVVGRGNTIYF

V: TRBV7-8
J: TRBJ1-4
CDR3: CASSHLPENNEKLFF

V: TRBV5-1
J: TRBJ2-3
CDR3: CASSFLGQASSTDTQYF

V: TRBV30
J: TRBJ1-2
CDR3: CAWSPGANYGYTF